This TCR beta chain appears in the sequencing data of a study of sequential checkpoint blockade in melanoma. The treatment: randomized to nivolumab then ipilimumab (arm A) or the reverse (arm B). None of the patients previously received DNA-damaging chemotherapy. Assay: immunoSEQ multiplex PCR; the TCRdb copy retains only in-frame clones and omits some. Of over 10,000 clones listed, around 75% are singletons. This clone was observed a few times. Trimming stripped 4 bases from V and 7 bases from J, with 12 bases between. The CDR3 is 13 residues long. Germline CDR1 and CDR2: SGHTS and YDEGEE. Specimen: CD8+ T cells sorted from blood (inferred from file names), collected from a patient given nivolumab and ipilimumab in sequence. The rearrangement joins TRBV5-8 to TRBJ1-5; the D is unclear. The sequence derives from a human donor with melanoma. CDR3: CASSLPGGQPQHF. The CDR3 DNA sequence: TGTGCCAGCAGCCTTCCGGGTGGGCAGCCCCAGCATTTT.